These 9 T cell receptor beta chains share one sample of origin, sequenced in a study of regulatory T cells in long-lasting Graves disease. Time point of the sample: newly diagnosed GD, antithyroid drugs for less than 3 months. PBMC-derived RNA was used for the TCR library. Combining iRepertoire HTBI primers with Arm-PCR of CDR3 regions, the authors built TCR beta libraries. TCRdb processed the multiplex PCR reads anew with MiXCR; each CDR3 protein has one entry. Of 350,000 to 450,000 distinct CDR3 sequences listed, roughly a sixth are singletons. These data were also filed under a second study, of T cells in Graves' hyperthyroidism and ophthalmopathy.

The sample was peripheral blood mononuclear cells (PBMCs), taken at new diagnosis, from a patient treated with antithyroid drugs. The receptors were gathered from a man aged 35-49 years with Graves disease.

This clonotype was counted between two and nine times. This chain links TRBV30 with TRBJ2-2; D gene unclear. From germline, CDR1 is GTSNPN and CDR2 SVGIG (reference sequence). V was clipped by 3 bases and J by 6 bases, with 5 bases between them. The CDR3 totals 11 residues. The CDR3 DNA sequence: TGTGCCTGGAGAAATCCCGGGGAGCTGTTTTTT. Translated: CAWRNPGELFF.

This clonotype was counted ten times or more. The chain couples TRBV29-1 to TRBJ1-2, with TRBD1 matching over 9 bases. Germline V gene lookup returns CDR1 SQVTM and CDR2 ANQGSEA. There are 12 residues in the CDR3. Trimming removed 2 bases from V and 8 bases from J; junction bases left unmatched: 3. CDR3 DNA sequence: TGCAGCGTTGAACGGACAGGGGCCGGCTACACCTTC. It specifies CSVERTGAGYTF.

This clonotype was seen a handful of times. The chain links TRBV15 to TRBJ2-2; 10 bases agree with TRBD1. V lost 6 bases, J lost 4 bases, and 8 bases stayed unmatched. Per the germline V gene, CDR1 is LNHNV and CDR2 is YYDKDF (reference sequence). The CDR3 runs to 16 residues. CDR3 sequence: CATRAGTGVATGELFF. CDR3 sequence (DNA): TGTGCCACCAGAGCCGGGACAGGGGTGGCCACCGGGGAGCTGTTTTTT.

The V and J genes are TRBV4-1 and TRBJ2-7; possibly TRBD1 for D (6 bases). Germline CDR1 reads MGHRA; CDR2 reads YSYEKL. The V gene lost 1 base and the J gene lost 3 bases, with 13 bases spanning the gap. The length of the CDR3 is 15 residues. The CDR3 region has the DNA TGCGCCAGCAGCCAAGTGCGCAGGGGAAACTACGAGCAGTACTTC. Amino acid sequence: CASSQVRRGNYEQYF.

This clonotype was counted ten times or more. J is TRBJ1-1 and V is TRBV11-2; D gene uncertain. V lost 7 bases to trimming and J lost 5 bases, with 8 bases between them. The CDR3 totals 11 residues. CDR1 and CDR2 (germline): SGHAT, FQNNGV. The CDR3 loop is CASTVRTEAFF. The CDR3 bases are TGTGCCAGCACTGTAAGGACTGAAGCTTTCTTT. Full variable domain (remainder filled in from reference TRBV11-2 and TRBJ1-1): EAGVAQSPRYKIIEKRQSVAFWCNPISGHATLYWYQQILGQGPKLLIQFQNNGVVDDSQLPKDRFSAERLKGVDSTLKIQPAKLEDSAVYLCASTVRTEAFFGQGTRLTVV.

This clonotype was counted only a few times. The chain couples TRBV12-3 or TRBV12-4 to TRBJ2-1; D might be TRBD1 or TRBD2, each matching 5 bases. The CDR3 runs 16 residues. V lost 3 bases and J 0 bases, leaving 12 bases between the germline ends. The CDR3 reads CASSFRGPSSYNEQFF. The CDR3, as DNA: TGTGCCAGCAGTTTTAGGGGACCCAGCTCCTACAATGAGCAGTTCTTC.

J is TRBJ2-1 and V is TRBV4-3; 13 bases align to TRBD2. The junction had 9 bases not matched to a gene; V was cut back by 3 bases and J by 10 bases. Germline loops: CDR1 LGHNA, CDR2 YSLEER. There are 16 residues in the CDR3. The CDR3 loop is CASSHLLAGGPEEQFF. CDR3 DNA: TGCGCCAGCAGCCACTTACTAGCGGGGGGGCCTGAGGAGCAGTTCTTC.

This clonotype was detected many times. The chain combines TRBV18 with TRBJ1-5; the D gene is possibly TRBD1 (5 bases). The ends were cut back, 6 bases at V and 4 bases at J, with 22 bases in the middle. CDR1 and CDR2 from the germline V gene are KGHSH and LQKENI. CDR3 length: 17 residues. The DNA for the CDR3 is TGTGCCAGCTCTCCTTTCCCATCTCCGGGGGGAAATCAGCCCCAGCATTTT. Its protein product is CASSPFPSPGGNQPQHF.

This clonotype has only a few counts. This chain joins TRBV4-2 and TRBJ2-5; D remains ambiguous. V was cut by 0 bases and J by 5 bases, with 10 bases left in between. Germline values: CDR1 LGHNA, CDR2 YNFKEQ. This CDR3 has 14 amino acids. In DNA form, the CDR3 reads TGTGCCAGCAGCCAAGAGGAGAATTGGGAGACCCAGTACTTC. It translates to CASSQEENWETQYF.